The 30 T cell receptor beta chains in this list originate from one sample, sequenced in a study of blood T cells in healthy people across ages (dated by TCRdb to 2014 to 2015). Libraries were made using 5' RACE. TCRdb records Illumina HiSeq 2500 as the sequencer. A second PCR of about 6 to 11 cycles was run with a J-beta primer mix and a sample-barcoded 5' primer. TCRdb reprocessing: public reads trimmed at Q25 with fastp, clones called with MiXCR, in-frame beta chains kept. Every entry covers one CDR3 protein and lists the most common genes and DNA from its rows. The sample table shows about 840,000 distinct CDR3 sequences, and roughly 28% are seen once. The top ten hold 10% of the sample. This sample also belongs to another study, concerning T cells of mothers and their children.

The sample comprised blood. These receptors came from a woman between 40 and 50 years old in good health.

This clonotype has just a few counts. The chain has TRBV27 and TRBJ2-7; D might be TRBD1 (6 bases). The CDR3 length is 14 residues. Germline assignment: CDR1 MNHEY and CDR2 SMNVEV (reference sequence). Trimming took 5 bases from V and 4 from J, leaving 15 bases between them. The CDR3 here is CASSTPDRLYEQYF. The CDR3, as DNA: TGTGCCAGCAGTACCCCGGACAGACTATACGAGCAGTACTTC.

This clonotype has a count of ten or more. The chain recombines TRBV5-1 with TRBJ2-5; either TRBD1 or TRBD2 may supply D (5 bases each). V dropped 4 bases and J dropped 2 bases, with 15 bases sitting between them. The CDR3 totals 15 residues. Germline V gene lookup returns CDR1 SGHRS and CDR2 YFSETQ. The CDR3 DNA reads TGCGCCAGCAGCCCCTCATTGGGACCACAAGAGACCCAGTACTTC. It is translated as CASSPSLGPQETQYF.

The chain has TRBV12-3 or TRBV12-4 and TRBJ1-4, with D unclear. The V gene lost 5 bases and the J gene lost 5 bases, with 15 bases spanning the gap. This CDR3 has 15 amino acids. The CDR3 protein is CASSPKSERNEKLFF. CDR3 in DNA: TGTGCCAGCAGTCCAAAGAGTGAACGGAATGAAAAACTGTTTTTT.

This rearrangement joins TRBV11-1 to TRBJ2-6; the D gene is possibly TRBD1 (6 bases). The CDR3 contains 17 residues. V gave up 2 bases and J gave up 2 bases, with 13 bases separating them. Germline CDR1 is SGHAT and CDR2 is FQDESV (reference sequence). The CDR3 DNA reads TGTGCCAGCAGCTTATCCCTCGACAGGACTGGGGCCAACGTCCTGACTTTC. This gives the protein CASSLSLDRTGANVLTF. The full variable domain, with the rest looked up from reference TRBV11-1 and TRBJ2-6, is EAEVAQSPRYKITEKSQAVAFWCDPISGHATLYWYRQILGQGPELLVQFQDESVVDDSQLPKDRFSAERLKGVDSTLKIQPAELGDSAMYLCASSLSLDRTGANVLTFGAGSRLTVL.

This clonotype was detected many times. This sequence may be a read error, since a much larger clone differs from it by one base. This rearrangement joins TRBV28 to TRBJ2-7; possible D gene TRBD1, 5 bases. Trimming pared 7 bases from V and 3 bases from J, leaving 7 bases between. CDR3 length equals 11 residues. The germline V gene has CDR1 MDHEN and CDR2 SYDVKM. CDR3 DNA: TGTGCCAGCACCCAGGGCTACGAGCAGTACTTC. Translating it yields CASTQGYEQYF.

The chain is built from TRBV6-2 or TRBV6-3 and TRBJ2-1, with D maybe TRBD1 (5 bases). The CDR3 contains 15 residues. Trimming took off 2 bases at V and 2 bases at J, with 10 bases between the two ends. Germline lookup yields CDR1 MNHEY and CDR2 SVGEGT. CDR3 loop: CASSYPRTTYNEQFF. The CDR3 region has the DNA TGTGCCAGCAGTTACCCCAGGACAACCTACAATGAGCAGTTCTTC.

At least ten counts were recorded for this clonotype. For the CDR3, the DNA is TGTGCCAGCAGCCAAGATTTTGGTGGCAGCCCTGAATCTTACGAGCAGTACTTC. Its translation is CASSQDFGGSPESYEQYF. The rearrangement joins TRBV3-1 to TRBJ2-7; D ambiguous. In germline, CDR1 is LGHDT, CDR2 YNNKEL (reference sequence). V was shortened by 0 bases and J by 4 bases, with 22 bases between the two germline ends. The length of the CDR3 is 18 residues.

The chain carries TRBV12-3 or TRBV12-4 and TRBJ2-5; a weak D match, TRBD2 (7 bases). The CDR3 has 17 residues. V was clipped by 0 bases and J by 3 bases, with 17 bases between them. This CDR3 reads CASSLAHFRGGEETQYF. The DNA for the CDR3 is TGTGCCAGCAGTTTAGCCCACTTCCGAGGGGGGGAAGAGACCCAGTACTTC.

This clonotype has just a few counts. The J gene is TRBJ1-5, the V gene TRBV12-3 or TRBV12-4; maybe TRBD1 (6 bases). This CDR3 contains 15 residues. V was cut by 5 bases and J by 4 bases, with 15 bases left in between. CDR3 protein: CASSLRGYGNQPQHF. The CDR3, as DNA: TGTGCCAGCAGTCTCAGGGGTTACGGAAATCAGCCCCAGCATTTT.

The V call is TRBV4-2, the J call TRBJ1-4; no firm D call. The CDR3 totals 14 residues. CDR1 is LGHNA and CDR2 is YNFKEQ in the germline V gene. The V end lost 0 bases, the J end lost 8 bases, and 10 bases lay between the germline ends. The CDR3 protein is CASSQDWGYEKLFF. CDR3 DNA: TGTGCCAGCAGCCAAGATTGGGGTTACGAAAAACTGTTTTTT.

This clonotype has at least ten counts. The CDR3 DNA follows: TGTGCCAGCAGCCAAGAATTACGTAGAGGTTACGAGCAGTACTTC. This codes for CASSQELRRGYEQYF. The genes are TRBV3-1 and TRBJ2-7; D is uncertain. This CDR3 spans 15 amino acids. V was cut by 0 bases and J by 4 bases, with 13 bases left in between. Germline loops: CDR1 LGHDT, CDR2 YNNKEL (reference sequence).

This clonotype was observed a handful of times. This chain joins TRBV6-1 and TRBJ1-1; D is undetermined. Trimming cost V 2 bases and J 1 base, with 5 bases left between them. Germline values: CDR1 MNHNS, CDR2 SASEGT. This CDR3 has 13 amino acids. This chain's CDR3 is CASSEQKNTEAFF. The CDR3 nucleotides are TGTGCCAGCAGTGAACAGAAGAACACTGAAGCTTTCTTT.

As regards this clonotype: Just one base apart from a much larger clone, this may be a read error. The chain is built from TRBV7-9 and TRBJ2-7; maybe TRBD2 (5 bases). This CDR3 spans 13 amino acids. CDR1 and CDR2 (germline): SEHNR, FQNEAQ (reference sequence). For the CDR3, the DNA is TGTGTCAGCAGTCTCGACGCGGGCTACGAGCAGTACTTC. It yields the protein CVSSLDAGYEQYF.

The chain joins TRBV4-1 to TRBJ2-3; TRBD2 matches 8 bases. J gave up 3 bases and V 3 bases, and 8 bases lay outside the gene matches. From germline, CDR1 is MGHRA and CDR2 YSYEKL. This CDR3 is 16 amino acids long. DNA for the CDR3: TGCGCCAGCAGCCAGGGAATTAGCGGGGATACAGATACGCAGTATTTT. Protein product: CASSQGISGDTDTQYF.

With regard to this clonotype: This may stem from a read error, because a much larger clone lies one nucleotide away. The rearrangement joins TRBV5-1 to TRBJ1-2; a weak D match, TRBD1 (5 bases). The CDR3 loop spans 16 amino acids. Germline V gene sequence: CDR1 SGHRS, CDR2 YFSETQ. Trimming removed 1 base from V and 3 bases from J, with 16 bases in between. The CDR3 region is CASSLSEVGADYGYTF. CDR3 coding DNA: TGCGCCAGCAGCTTGTCAGAGGTCGGGGCGGACTATGGCTACACCTTC.

This clonotype was observed at least ten times. J is TRBJ2-7 and V is TRBV9, with 9 bases that match TRBD1. The V segment lost 0 bases and the J segment 0 bases; nucleotides outside the gene matches: 4. Per the germline V gene, CDR1 is SGDLS and CDR2 is YYNGEE. The CDR3 runs 16 residues. Here the CDR3 reads CASSVEGTGFSYEQYF. As DNA, the CDR3 is TGTGCCAGCAGCGTAGAGGGGACAGGGTTCTCCTACGAGCAGTACTTC.

This clonotype was seen only a few times. The V and J genes are TRBV29-1 and TRBJ1-2; D ambiguous. The CDR3 spans 13 residues. Between the trimmed V and J ends, which lost 0 bases and 1 base, there was a span of 6 bases. Germline V gene lookup returns CDR1 SQVTM and CDR2 ANQGSEA. The CDR3 protein is CSVEDLGNYGYTF. In DNA form, the CDR3 reads TGCAGCGTTGAAGATCTTGGTAACTATGGCTACACCTTC.

The chain carries TRBV6-2 or TRBV6-3 and TRBJ2-5; unclear D gene. V lost 6 bases and J lost 11, with 22 bases in between. This CDR3 contains 14 residues. The germline V gene has CDR1 MNHEY and CDR2 SVGEGT. CDR3 bases: TGTGCCAGCAGAGGGAATAGGAACCACAATGAGCAGTACTTC. This codes for CASRGNRNHNEQYF.

There are a few counts of this clonotype. The chain joins TRBV5-1 to TRBJ2-7, with D possibly matching TRBD1 (5 bases). CDR1 is SGHRS and CDR2 is YFSETQ in the germline V gene. V lost 7 bases and J lost 2, with 13 bases in between. This CDR3 is built from 13 residues. The CDR3 DNA reads as TGCGCCAGCTCCGGCAGGGTAACCTACGAGCAGTACTTC. It is translated as CASSGRVTYEQYF.

V and J are TRBV2 and TRBJ2-7; 7 bases agree with TRBD1. With 3 bases clipped from V and 0 bases from J, the junction kept 2 bases outside the gene matches. Germline CDR1 is SNHLY and CDR2 is FYNNEI. The CDR3 is made up of 14 amino acids. The CDR3 DNA follows: TGTGCCAGCAGTGAGAACAGGGGCTCCTACGAGCAGTACTTC. Translating gives CASSENRGSYEQYF.

This clonotype was observed at least ten times. The rearrangement links TRBV29-1 to TRBJ2-1; 9 bases are shared with TRBD2. From germline, CDR1 is SQVTM and CDR2 ANQGSEA. Trimming cost V 4 bases and J 4 bases; bases outside gene matches: 8. CDR3 size: 15 residues. The CDR3 DNA is TGCAGCGTTGTGGAAGCGGGGGGACTTTACAATGAGCAGTTCTTC. Translating it yields CSVVEAGGLYNEQFF.

With regard to this clonotype: This may be a read error: a much more frequent sequence differs by one nucleotide. The CDR3: CASNHLGTGGKIQYF. CDR3 coding DNA: TGTGCCAGCAACCACCTTGGGACAGGGGGAAAGATCCAGTACTTC. The chain employs TRBV12-3 or TRBV12-4 and TRBJ2-5; 11 bases align to TRBD1. The J segment lost 10 bases and the V segment lost 7 bases, leaving 14 bases of the junction unmatched. The CDR3 consists of 15 residues.

This clonotype was recorded many times. The DNA of the CDR3 is TGCGCCAGCAGCCAAGATCGTCTAGCGGGGGGCGACCAAGAGACCCAGTACTTC. Translated, it gives CASSQDRLAGGDQETQYF. The gene calls are TRBV4-3 and TRBJ2-5, with 11 positions matching TRBD2. Germline loops: CDR1 LGHNA, CDR2 YSLEER. J gave up 0 bases and V 0 bases, and 6 bases lay outside the gene matches. This CDR3 is built from 18 residues.

Concerning this clonotype: One base away lies a much larger clone, so this may be a sequencing read error. V is TRBV7-2 and J is TRBJ2-1, with 10 positions matching TRBD2. The tail of the sequence fits TRBJ2-7 better, so the J call may be wrong. The CDR3 runs 17 residues. Germline assignment: CDR1 SGHTA and CDR2 FQGNSA. The CDR3 coding sequence is TGTGCCAGCAGCTCCCTACAGCGGGGGGGTTCCTACAATGAGCAGTACTTC. Translation: CASSSLQRGGSYNEQYF.

This clonotype was counted ten times or more. The chain couples TRBV10-3 to TRBJ2-1; D perhaps matches TRBD2 (6 bases). CDR1 and CDR2 from the germline V gene are ENHRY and SYGVKD. The CDR3 is 13 residues long. V dropped 7 bases and J dropped 6 bases, with 13 bases sitting between them. This chain's CDR3 is CAITPGEANEQFF. The CDR3 DNA reads TGTGCCATCACTCCGGGGGAGGCCAATGAGCAGTTCTTC.

Ten or more counts support this clonotype. The chain employs TRBV5-4 and TRBJ1-2, with D possibly TRBD1 on 5 matching bases. V was clipped by 4 bases and J by 4 bases, with 11 bases between them. From germline, CDR1 is SGHNT and CDR2 YYREEE (reference sequence). The CDR3 runs to 13 residues. CDR3 sequence (DNA): TGTGCCAGCAGCCCAACGGACATCTATGGCTACACCTTC. This encodes CASSPTDIYGYTF.

A word on this clonotype: This may be a read error: a much more frequent sequence differs by one nucleotide. The CDR3, as DNA: TGTGTCATCCGTTCCCAGGGGGCCAACTACAATGAGCAGTTCTTC. This encodes CVIRSQGANYNEQFF. The V gene is TRBV27, the J gene TRBJ2-1; 8 bases are shared with TRBD1. The germline V gene encodes CDR1 MNHEY and CDR2 SMNVEV (reference sequence). The CDR3 sequence is 15 residues long.

This clonotype was seen a handful of times. This chain uses TRBV29-1 with TRBJ1-1; 12 bases align to TRBD1. Germline trimming cut 7 bases from V and 4 bases from J; bases unmatched to any gene: 4. The CDR3 totals 13 residues. Germline V gene data show CDR1 as SQVTM and CDR2 as ANQGSEA. CDR3 in DNA: TGCAGCGCTGGGACAGGGGGCACCACTGAAGCTTTCTTT. Protein product: CSAGTGGTTEAFF. Full variable domain (rest looked up from reference TRBV29-1 and TRBJ1-1): SAVISQKPSRDICQRGTSLTIQCQVDSQVTMMFWYRQQPGQSLTLIATANQGSEATYESGFVIDKFPISRPNLTFSTLTVSNMSPEDSSIYLCSAGTGGTTEAFFGQGTRLTVV.

The genes are TRBV27 and TRBJ2-5; no reliable D call. The length of the CDR3 is 15 residues. CDR1 and CDR2 (germline): MNHEY, SMNVEV (reference sequence). The V and J ends lost 5 bases and 2 bases respectively, with 15 bases between them. The CDR3 loop reads CASSPMLGRQETQYF. In DNA, the CDR3 is TGTGCCAGCAGTCCCATGTTGGGTCGTCAAGAGACCCAGTACTTC.

The CDR3 loop is CASTELAGGPRETQYF. The DNA for the CDR3 is TGTGCCAGCACCGAACTAGCGGGAGGGCCCAGGGAGACCCAGTACTTC. The J gene is TRBJ2-7, the V gene TRBV7-8; 13 nucleotides align to TRBD2. The J call is in doubt because the DNA end fits TRBJ2-5 better. Germline V CDR1 and CDR2: SGHVS, FQNEAQ. The CDR3 covers 16 residues.